This TCR beta chain came from a study of T cells after yellow fever vaccination. Study outcomes and limitations: A small share of clonotypes appeared in both CD4 and CD8 compartments. The booster saw the reappearance of most primary-vaccination clones (approximately 97% CD4, almost 90% CD8). The secondary response peaked faster, at day 5 versus 15, but was weaker.

A 5'RACE template-switching step, the method used to make TCR cDNA, added a universal primer site and UMIs. MiXCR was run by TCRdb on the 5' RACE reads, yielding one entry per CDR3 protein. The sample records a few hundred thousand distinct CDR3 sequences, around 16% being singletons. The CDR3 is 13 amino acids. Per the germline V gene, CDR1 is PRHDT and CDR2 is FYEKMQ (reference sequence). With 3 bases removed from V and 5 bases from J, the gap between germline ends came to 8 bases. To note about this clonotype: Antigen unknown.

The rearrangement joins TRBV13 to TRBJ2-1, with D unresolved. The sequence came from a man aged 18 to 29 who received the YFV17D yellow fever vaccine. The sequences come from PBMCs, collected 4 to 5 days after the first yellow fever vaccination. DNA for the CDR3: TGTGCCAGCAGCTTCGGCGGAAACAATGAGCAGTTCTTC. Protein sequence: CASSFGGNNEQFF.